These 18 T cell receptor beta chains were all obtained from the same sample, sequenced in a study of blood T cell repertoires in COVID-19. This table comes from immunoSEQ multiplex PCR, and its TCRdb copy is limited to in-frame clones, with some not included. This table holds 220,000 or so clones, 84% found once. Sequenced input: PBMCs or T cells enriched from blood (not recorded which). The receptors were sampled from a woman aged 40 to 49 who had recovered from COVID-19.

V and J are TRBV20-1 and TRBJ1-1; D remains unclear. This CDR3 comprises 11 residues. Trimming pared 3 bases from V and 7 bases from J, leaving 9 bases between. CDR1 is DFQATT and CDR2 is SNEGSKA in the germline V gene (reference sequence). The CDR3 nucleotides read TGCAGTGCTAGGGGGAGCGGTGAAGCTTTCTTT. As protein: CSARGSGEAFF.

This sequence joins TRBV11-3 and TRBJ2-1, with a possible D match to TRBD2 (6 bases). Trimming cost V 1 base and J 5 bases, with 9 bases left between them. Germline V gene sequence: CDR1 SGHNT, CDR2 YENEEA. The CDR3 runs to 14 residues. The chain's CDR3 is CASSLGLANNEQFF. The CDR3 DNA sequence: TGTGCCAGCAGCTTAGGGCTAGCGAACAATGAGCAGTTCTTC.

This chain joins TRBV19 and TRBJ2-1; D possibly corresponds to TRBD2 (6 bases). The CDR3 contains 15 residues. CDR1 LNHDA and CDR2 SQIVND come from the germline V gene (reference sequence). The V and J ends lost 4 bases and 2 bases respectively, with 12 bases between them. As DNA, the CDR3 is TGTGCCAGTAGTAATGTAGGAGGGGCCTACAATGAGCAGTTCTTC. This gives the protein CASSNVGGAYNEQFF.

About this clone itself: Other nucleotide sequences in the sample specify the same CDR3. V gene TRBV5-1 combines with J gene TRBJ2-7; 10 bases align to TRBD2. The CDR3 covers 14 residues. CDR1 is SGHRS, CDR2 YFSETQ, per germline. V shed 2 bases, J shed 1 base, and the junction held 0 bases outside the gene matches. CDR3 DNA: TGCGCCAGCAGCTTAGCGGGAGGGTCCTACGAGCAGTACTTC. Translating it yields CASSLAGGSYEQYF.

The DNA of the CDR3 is TGCGCCAGCAGCGAGTTATTAATGAACACTGAAGCTTTCTTT. This gives the protein CASSELLMNTEAFF. The rearrangement joins TRBV5-1 to TRBJ1-1, with unresolved D. The germline V gene has CDR1 SGHRS and CDR2 YFSETQ. With 4 bases removed from V and 0 bases from J, the gap between germline ends came to 10 bases. The CDR3 length is 14 residues.

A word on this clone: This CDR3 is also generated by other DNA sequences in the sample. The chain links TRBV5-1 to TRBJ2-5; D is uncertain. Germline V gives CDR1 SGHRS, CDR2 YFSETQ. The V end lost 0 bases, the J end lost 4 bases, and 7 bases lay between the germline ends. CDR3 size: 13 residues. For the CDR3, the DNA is TGCGCCAGCAGCTTGGGTGGCGGAGAGACCCAGTACTTC. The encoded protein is CASSLGGGETQYF.

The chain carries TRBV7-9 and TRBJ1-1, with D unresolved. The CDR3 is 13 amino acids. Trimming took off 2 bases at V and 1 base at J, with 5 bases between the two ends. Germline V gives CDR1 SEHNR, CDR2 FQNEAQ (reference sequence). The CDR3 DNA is TGTGCCAGCAGCTTAAACGGGAACACTGAAGCTTTCTTT. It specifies CASSLNGNTEAFF.

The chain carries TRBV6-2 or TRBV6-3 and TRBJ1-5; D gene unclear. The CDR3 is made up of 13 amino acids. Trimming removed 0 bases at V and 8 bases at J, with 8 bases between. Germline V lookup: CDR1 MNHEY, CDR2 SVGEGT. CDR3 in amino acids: CASSYSRREPQHF. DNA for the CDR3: TGTGCCAGCAGTTACTCGAGGCGAGAGCCCCAGCATTTT.

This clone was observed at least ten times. The CDR3 reads CATGRYNSPLHF. CDR3 nucleotides: TGTGCCACGGGCCGATATAATTCACCCCTCCACTTT. The rearrangement uses TRBV15 and TRBJ1-6, with D hard to call. This CDR3 is 12 amino acids long. The germline V gene encodes CDR1 LNHNV and CDR2 YYDKDF (reference sequence). The V end was cut by 9 bases, the J end by 4 bases, with 7 bases between.

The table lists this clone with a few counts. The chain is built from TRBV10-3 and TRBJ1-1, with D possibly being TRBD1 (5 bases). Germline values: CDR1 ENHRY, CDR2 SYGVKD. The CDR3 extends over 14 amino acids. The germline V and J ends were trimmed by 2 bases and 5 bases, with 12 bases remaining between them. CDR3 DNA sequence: TGTGCCATCAGTGAGAGTAGGGGCCAGACTGAAGCTTTCTTT. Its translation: CAISESRGQTEAFF.

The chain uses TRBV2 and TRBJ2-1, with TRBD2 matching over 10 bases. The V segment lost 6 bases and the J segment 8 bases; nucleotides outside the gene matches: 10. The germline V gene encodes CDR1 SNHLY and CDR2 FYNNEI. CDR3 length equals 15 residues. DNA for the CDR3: TGTGCCAGCAGCCCAGAGCGGGAGGGCCTGGATGAGCAGTTCTTC. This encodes CASSPEREGLDEQFF.

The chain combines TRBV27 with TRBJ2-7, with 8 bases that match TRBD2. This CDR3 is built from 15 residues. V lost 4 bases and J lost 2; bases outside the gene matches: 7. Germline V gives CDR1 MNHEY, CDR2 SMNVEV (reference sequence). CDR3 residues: CASSYTRRGAYEQYF. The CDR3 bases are TGTGCCAGCAGTTATACGCGGCGGGGGGCCTACGAGCAGTACTTC.

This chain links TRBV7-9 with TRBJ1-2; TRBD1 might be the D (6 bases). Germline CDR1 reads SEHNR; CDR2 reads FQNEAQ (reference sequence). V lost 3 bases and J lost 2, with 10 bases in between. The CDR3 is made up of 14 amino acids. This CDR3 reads CASSLMDRNYGYTF. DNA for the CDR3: TGTGCCAGCAGCTTGATGGACAGAAACTATGGCTACACCTTC.

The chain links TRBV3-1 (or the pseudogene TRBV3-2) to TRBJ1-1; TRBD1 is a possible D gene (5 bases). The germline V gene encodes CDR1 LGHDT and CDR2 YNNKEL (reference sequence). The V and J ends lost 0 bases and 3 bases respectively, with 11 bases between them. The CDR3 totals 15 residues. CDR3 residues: CASSQESLGHTEAFF. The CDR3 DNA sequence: TGTGCCAGCAGCCAAGAAAGCCTGGGGCACACTGAAGCTTTCTTT.

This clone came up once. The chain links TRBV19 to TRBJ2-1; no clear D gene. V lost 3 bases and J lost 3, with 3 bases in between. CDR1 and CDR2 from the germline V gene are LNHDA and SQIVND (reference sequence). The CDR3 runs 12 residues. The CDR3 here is CASSMRYNEQFF. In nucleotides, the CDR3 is TGTGCCAGTAGTATGCGCTACAATGAGCAGTTCTTC.

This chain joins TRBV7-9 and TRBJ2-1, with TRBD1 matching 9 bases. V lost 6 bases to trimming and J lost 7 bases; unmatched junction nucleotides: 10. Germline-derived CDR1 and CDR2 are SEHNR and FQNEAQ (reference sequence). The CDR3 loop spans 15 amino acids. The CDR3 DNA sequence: TGTGCCAGCAGTCTTAGACAGGGGGTATTTAATGAGCAGTTCTTC. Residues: CASSLRQGVFNEQFF.

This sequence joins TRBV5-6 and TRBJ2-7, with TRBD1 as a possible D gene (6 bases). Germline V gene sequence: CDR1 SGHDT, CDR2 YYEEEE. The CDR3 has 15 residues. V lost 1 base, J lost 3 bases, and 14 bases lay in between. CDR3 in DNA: TGTGCCAGCAGCTTGTCATGGCAGGGGTTCTACGAGCAGTACTTC. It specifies CASSLSWQGFYEQYF.

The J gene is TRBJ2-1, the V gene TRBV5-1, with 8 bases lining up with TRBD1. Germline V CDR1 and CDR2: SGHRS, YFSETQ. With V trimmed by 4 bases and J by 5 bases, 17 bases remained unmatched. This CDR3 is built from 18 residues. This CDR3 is CASSLNRNDRGPNNEQFF. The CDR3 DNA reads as TGCGCCAGCAGCCTGAACCGAAATGACAGGGGCCCTAACAATGAGCAGTTCTTC.